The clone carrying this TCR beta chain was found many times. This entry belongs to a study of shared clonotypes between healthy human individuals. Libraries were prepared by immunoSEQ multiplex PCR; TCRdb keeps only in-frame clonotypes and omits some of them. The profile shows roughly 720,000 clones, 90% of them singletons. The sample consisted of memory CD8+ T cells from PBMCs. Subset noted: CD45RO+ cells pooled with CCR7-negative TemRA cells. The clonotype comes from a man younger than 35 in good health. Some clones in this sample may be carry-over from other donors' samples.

In DNA, the CDR3 is TGTGCCAGCAGCTCCCCGGGACTCTTCGGAGATGAGCAGTTCTTC. It yields the protein CASSSPGLFGDEQFF. This chain links TRBV7-8 with TRBJ2-1, with D possibly being TRBD2 (6 bases). Trimming removed 4 bases from V and 8 bases from J, with 18 bases in between. From germline, CDR1 is SGHVS and CDR2 FQNEAQ. The length of the CDR3 is 15 residues. Filled out from reference TRBV7-8 and TRBJ2-1, the complete variable domain reads GAGVSQSPRYKVAKRGQDVALRCDPISGHVSLFWYQQALGQGPEFLTYFQNEAQLDKSGLPSDRFFAERPEGSVSTLKIQRTQQEDSAVYLCASSSPGLFGDEQFFGPGTRLTVL.